In its sample, the clone carrying this T cell receptor beta chain was seen many times. Its cognate antigen is unknown. A duration under 3 months, NOSPECS ≥4, CAS ≥3 and moderate-to-severe activity characterized the donors with ophthalmopathy. This specimen comes from a study of Graves' ophthalmopathy and Graves' hyperthyroidism. Study observations and caveats: Blood also held most thyroid clonotypes expanded above 0.001 frequency.

This CDR3 comprises 13 residues. Germline CDR1 SGHVS, CDR2 FQNEAQ. V lost 5 bases to trimming and J lost 7 bases, with 12 bases between them. Transcripts of RNA were the source for amplifying TCR beta CDR3 regions. Following a first-round RT-PCR that used HTBI primers, a second-round multiplex PCR was carried out. One entry per CDR3 protein, called by TCRdb with MiXCR from the multiplex PCR reads. The repertoire holds hundreds of thousands of distinct CDR3 sequences, with more than 40% as singletons. Sequenced material: peripheral blood. V is TRBV7-8 and J is TRBJ1-5; D remains ambiguous. The sequence was collected from an adult man with Graves' ophthalmopathy. The CDR3 loop is CASSRDTRQPQHF. CDR3 DNA sequence: TGTGCCAGCAGCCGAGATACACGACAGCCCCAGCATTTT.